The 29 T cell receptor beta chains below all came from one sample that was sequenced in a study of beta chain features in type 1 diabetes. The entirety of the isolated RNA underwent reverse transcription, so expressed TCRB transcripts were sequenced. TCRdb keeps only in-frame clones here, not all; method: immunoSEQ multiplex PCR. The sample lists approximately 200,000 clones; around 10% were seen once. The sample consisted of naive CD4+ T cells from blood. The receptors were gathered from a young woman in good health.

The chain employs TRBV7-2 and TRBJ1-2; 8 bases match TRBD1. Per germline, CDR1 SGHTA and CDR2 FQGNSA. The CDR3 totals 15 residues. V was clipped by 0 bases and J by 9 bases; unmatched bases: 9. This CDR3 is CASSLAQGAQSRYTF. The CDR3 region has the DNA TGTGCCAGCAGCTTAGCCCAGGGGGCGCAGAGTCGCTACACCTTC.

This sequence joins TRBV6-1 and TRBJ1-6; D remains unclear. Germline V gene sequence: CDR1 MNHNS, CDR2 SASEGT. V dropped 4 bases and J dropped 2 bases, with 12 bases sitting between them. The CDR3 has 16 residues. The CDR3 sequence: CASSGGLLTYNSPLHF. In DNA form, the CDR3 reads TGTGCCAGCAGTGGCGGGCTTTTGACCTATAATTCACCCCTCCACTTT.

This clone was detected only a few times. CDR3 nucleotide sequence: TGTGCCAGCAGCCCGGGCCAGGGTACTACAGATACGCAGTATTTT. Translation gives CASSPGQGTTDTQYF. J is TRBJ2-3 and V is TRBV11-2, with D possibly being TRBD1 (5 bases). Trimming shortened V by 5 bases and J by 3 bases, and 15 bases separated the two germline ends. The V gene's germline CDR1 is SGHAT and CDR2 FQNNGV. The CDR3 length is 15 residues.

The gene calls are TRBV5-4 and TRBJ2-3; D is possibly TRBD1 (6 bases). The V and J ends lost 4 bases and 0 bases respectively, with 15 bases between them. The CDR3 runs 16 residues. Per the germline V gene, CDR1 is SGHNT and CDR2 is YYREEE (reference sequence). The CDR3, as DNA: TGTGCCAGCAGCGTAAGGACAGCTACTAGCACAGATACGCAGTATTTT. Protein product: CASSVRTATSTDTQYF.

This clone was observed a handful of times. The V gene is TRBV5-1, the J gene TRBJ2-2; the match to TRBD2 covers 10 bases. V lost 7 bases, J lost 5 bases, and 5 bases stayed unmatched. The V gene's germline CDR1 is SGHRS and CDR2 YFSETQ. This CDR3 spans 14 amino acids. The CDR3 DNA follows: TGCGCCAGCCAAGAAGCGGGAGGGACCGGGGAGCTGTTTTTT. Translation: CASQEAGGTGELFF.

This clone showed up just a few times. The chain couples TRBV11-2 to TRBJ1-1; D remains unclear. The CDR3 covers 16 residues. Trimming pared 5 bases from V and 4 bases from J, leaving 20 bases between. CDR1 SGHAT and CDR2 FQNNGV come from the germline V gene. CDR3 in DNA: TGTGCCAGCAGCCCCTATGGGTCACGGGGAGGCACTGAAGCTTTCTTT. Residues: CASSPYGSRGGTEAFF.

This clone has just a few counts. The V call is TRBV27, the J call TRBJ2-7; perhaps TRBD2 as D (6 bases). CDR1 and CDR2 from the germline V gene are MNHEY and SMNVEV (reference sequence). Trimming shortened V by 6 bases and J by 0 bases, and 18 bases separated the two germline ends. This CDR3 spans 16 amino acids. The CDR3 DNA reads TGTGCCAGCAGGAGGGAGGTAGGGACGGGCTCCTACGAGCAGTACTTC. Translated: CASRREVGTGSYEQYF.

The chain is built from TRBV19 and TRBJ1-6; 8 bases agree with TRBD1. With 1 base clipped from V and 9 bases from J, the junction kept 8 bases outside the gene matches. Germline CDR1 LNHDA, CDR2 SQIVND (reference sequence). The length of the CDR3 is 16 residues. CDR3 in amino acids: CASSIGSGTGPSPLHF. DNA of the CDR3: TGTGCCAGTAGTATAGGATCCGGGACAGGACCTTCACCCCTCCACTTT. Full variable domain (remainder filled in from reference TRBV19 and TRBJ1-6): DGGITQSPKYLFRKEGQNVTLSCEQNLNHDAMYWYRQDPGQGLRLIYYSQIVNDFQKGDIAEGYSVSREKKESFPLTVTSAQKNPTAFYLCASSIGSGTGPSPLHFGNGTRLTVT.

The chain couples TRBV6-1 to TRBJ2-3; a weak D match, TRBD2 (5 bases). This CDR3 is 14 amino acids long. Trimming left V 4 bases short and J 4 bases short, with 12 bases between. Germline CDR1 MNHNS, CDR2 SASEGT. In DNA form, the CDR3 reads TGTGCCAGCAGTGGTCTAGCACTCTCAGATACGCAGTATTTT. It is translated as CASSGLALSDTQYF.

The genes are TRBV30 and TRBJ1-1; 7 bases map to TRBD1. CDR3 length: 14 residues. CDR1 and CDR2 from the germline V gene are GTSNPN and SVGIG (reference sequence). J was trimmed by 2 bases and V by 2 bases; bases with no gene match: 5. CDR3 loop: CAWSTGQVNTEAFF. The CDR3 nucleotides read TGTGCCTGGAGTACCGGACAGGTTAACACTGAAGCTTTCTTT.

This clone was found a few times. Here the CDR3 reads CASSPRGKISYEQYF. The CDR3 DNA reads as TGTGCCAGCAGTCCCAGAGGGAAGATCTCCTACGAGCAGTACTTC. This rearrangement joins TRBV27 to TRBJ2-7; weak D call: TRBD2 (5 bases). The CDR3 has 15 residues. CDR1 and CDR2 (germline): MNHEY, SMNVEV (reference sequence). The V gene lost 5 bases and the J gene lost 0 bases, with 14 bases spanning the gap.

The chain uses TRBV5-1 and TRBJ2-5, with D hard to call. Germline lookup yields CDR1 SGHRS and CDR2 YFSETQ. This CDR3 spans 13 amino acids. Trimming left V 1 base short and J 2 bases short, with 6 bases between. CDR3 in DNA: TGCGCCAGCAGCTTGCGCGGACAAGAGACCCAGTACTTC. Translating gives CASSLRGQETQYF.

This clone has only a few counts. The rearrangement joins TRBV10-3 to TRBJ2-2, with 9 bases identical to TRBD1. The CDR3 totals 15 residues. Trimming cost V 6 bases and J 4 bases; bases outside gene matches: 6. Germline V gene data show CDR1 as ENHRY and CDR2 as SYGVKD. In nucleotides, the CDR3 is TGTGCCATCAGAGGACAGGGGTTGGGCACCGGGGAGCTGTTTTTT. Translated, it gives CAIRGQGLGTGELFF.

This rearrangement joins TRBV5-4 to TRBJ2-6; D uncertain. Per germline, CDR1 SGHNT and CDR2 YYREEE (reference sequence). The CDR3 loop spans 15 amino acids. The V gene lost 0 bases and the J gene lost 4 bases, with 8 bases spanning the gap. The CDR3 sequence is CASSLGGTGANVLTF. CDR3 DNA sequence: TGTGCCAGCAGCTTGGGTGGTACAGGGGCCAACGTCCTGACTTTC.

The rearrangement joins TRBV5-4 to TRBJ2-2; TRBD1 aligns across 10 bases. The CDR3 runs 15 residues. The J segment lost 4 bases and the V segment lost 4 bases, leaving 4 bases of the junction unmatched. The V gene's germline CDR1 is SGHNT and CDR2 YYREEE (reference sequence). For the CDR3, the DNA is TGTGCCAGCAGCGCCGGGACAGGGGTCACCGGGGAGCTGTTTTTT. The encoded protein is CASSAGTGVTGELFF.

This clone has more than one count but fewer than ten. This rearrangement joins TRBV27 to TRBJ2-3; D uncertain. CDR3 length equals 15 residues. Trimming shortened V by 2 bases and J by 3 bases, and 12 bases separated the two germline ends. Germline V gene lookup returns CDR1 MNHEY and CDR2 SMNVEV (reference sequence). The CDR3 DNA follows: TGTGCCAGCAGTTTACGCGCGCTGGTGACAGATACGCAGTATTTT. The encoded protein is CASSLRALVTDTQYF.

This clone appeared a few times. The V call is TRBV6-4, the J call TRBJ2-3; unclear D gene. V lost 6 bases and J lost 3, with 22 bases in between. The V gene's germline CDR1 is MRHNA and CDR2 SNTAGT. This CDR3 has 17 residues. The CDR3 reads CASSPEPFNQATDTQYF. In DNA form, the CDR3 reads TGTGCCAGCAGCCCTGAACCCTTCAACCAGGCGACAGATACGCAGTATTTT.

The chain recombines TRBV5-1 with TRBJ2-1, with 13 bases identical to TRBD2. Germline V CDR1 and CDR2: SGHRS, YFSETQ. Trimming cost V 4 bases and J 4 bases; bases outside gene matches: 2. The CDR3 sequence is 15 residues long. In DNA, the CDR3 is TGCGCCAGCAGCCGGGGACTAGCGGGGTACAATGAGCAGTTCTTC. Amino acids: CASSRGLAGYNEQFF.

This clone has only a few counts. The V gene is TRBV2, the J gene TRBJ2-4; D not certain. Germline lookup yields CDR1 SNHLY and CDR2 FYNNEI. V dropped 1 base and J dropped 0 bases, with 7 bases sitting between them. CDR3 length equals 15 residues. The CDR3 loop is CASSEDFLAKNIQYF. CDR3 nucleotide sequence: TGTGCCAGCAGTGAAGACTTCTTAGCCAAAAACATTCAGTACTTC.

The chain links TRBV18 to TRBJ1-2; 7 nucleotides align to TRBD1. Germline CDR1 KGHSH, CDR2 LQKENI. The CDR3 consists of 15 residues. V lost 6 bases and J lost 4; bases outside the gene matches: 11. The chain's CDR3 is CASSPRQGDSYGYTF. CDR3 sequence (DNA): TGTGCCAGCTCCCCCCGGCAGGGGGATTCCTATGGCTACACCTTC.

This clone was detected many times. V usage is TRBV7-3 and J usage is TRBJ2-4, with D possibly being TRBD1 (6 bases). CDR1 is SGHTA and CDR2 is FQGTGA in the germline V gene. V dropped 5 bases and J dropped 8 bases, with 13 bases sitting between them. This CDR3 region has 13 residues. CDR3 residues: CASSRQAWDIQYF. The CDR3 DNA sequence: TGTGCCAGCAGCCGACAGGCGTGGGACATTCAGTACTTC. Variable domain in full (rest from reference TRBV7-3 and TRBJ2-4): GAGVSQTPSNKVTEKGKYVELRCDPISGHTALYWYRQSLGQGPEFLIYFQGTGAADDSGLPNDRFFAVRPEGSVSTLKIQRTERGDSAVYLCASSRQAWDIQYFGAGTRLSVL.

The V call is TRBV21-1, the J call TRBJ1-1. TRBV21-1 is a documented pseudogene. The CDR3 sequence is 13 residues long. Written as DNA, the CDR3 is TGTGCCAGCAGCCGACGGGTGAACACTGAAGCTTTCTTT. Amino acids: CASSRRVNTEAFF.

The V and J genes are TRBV7-8 and TRBJ2-1; a weak D match, TRBD2 (6 bases). Germline V gene lookup returns CDR1 SGHVS and CDR2 FQNEAQ. This CDR3 is built from 16 residues. V was trimmed by 5 bases and J by 10 bases, leaving 24 bases between them. CDR3 DNA: TGTGCCAGCAGCAACCAGGGTGGCGGGACGGCGGGGGAGCAGTTCTTC. Its protein is CASSNQGGGTAGEQFF.

The gene calls are TRBV7-2 and TRBJ2-5; D may be TRBD1 (6 bases). Germline CDR1 reads SGHTA; CDR2 reads FQGNSA. The CDR3 covers 18 residues. Trimming left V 5 bases short and J 1 base short, with 23 bases between. CDR3: CASSPASPTTGIQETQYF. The CDR3 DNA sequence: TGTGCCAGCAGCCCCGCATCACCGACGACAGGTATCCAAGAGACCCAGTACTTC.

The chain recombines TRBV10-3 with TRBJ1-5; 10 nucleotides agree with TRBD1. Trimming at V came to 11 bases and at J to 5 bases, leaving 6 bases not matched to a gene. In germline, CDR1 is ENHRY, CDR2 SYGVKD. This CDR3 is 13 amino acids long. This CDR3 reads CASSGTGDQPQHF. Here the CDR3 DNA reads TGTGCCTCCTCCGGGACAGGGGATCAGCCCCAGCATTTT.

V gene TRBV4-1 combines with J gene TRBJ1-3; D gene uncertain. The V and J ends lost 3 bases and 0 bases respectively, with 15 bases between them. Germline CDR1 MGHRA, CDR2 YSYEKL. The CDR3 has 17 residues. The DNA for the CDR3 is TGCGCCAGCAGCCAGCTACCCGTAGTTACCTCTGGAAACACCATATATTTT. Protein product: CASSQLPVVTSGNTIYF.

This chain joins TRBV4-1 and TRBJ2-5; tentative D call: TRBD2 (5 bases). Trimming removed 3 bases at V and 2 bases at J, with 13 bases between. The CDR3 length is 15 residues. Per the germline V gene, CDR1 is MGHRA and CDR2 is YSYEKL. In DNA form, the CDR3 reads TGCGCCAGCAGCCATCCGCCAGCGGCTCAAGAGACCCAGTACTTC. Its protein is CASSHPPAAQETQYF.

The chain links TRBV6-4 to TRBJ2-5, with D unresolved. V was shortened by 0 bases and J by 9 bases, with 8 bases between the two germline ends. The length of the CDR3 is 12 residues. CDR1 and CDR2 (germline): MRHNA, SNTAGT. The CDR3 bases are TGTGCCAGCAGTGACTCTCTGGCGGCCCAGTACTTC. Its translation: CASSDSLAAQYF.

The V gene is TRBV7-2, the J gene TRBJ2-5; 8 bases map to TRBD2. This CDR3 is 15 amino acids long. Germline-derived CDR1 and CDR2 are SGHTA and FQGNSA. The V and J ends lost 0 bases and 6 bases, in that order; junction bases with no gene match: 6. CDR3: CASSLASGIRKTQYF. The CDR3 DNA is TGTGCCAGCAGCTTAGCTAGCGGGATTCGGAAGACCCAGTACTTC.